The next 3 T cell receptor beta chains were all read from a single sample in a study of T cell repertoires in cytomegalovirus infection. These TCRs' antigens remain unknown. TCRdb re-analysed the reads in MiXCR, keeping a single row per CDR3 protein. The sample holds approximately 590,000 distinct CDR3 sequences, about 40% seen once. This sample comprised cultured PBMCs, obtained from culture after CMV antigen stimulation. The source of these receptors is a human donor in good health (CMV status not recorded). Some clones in this sample may be carry-over from other donors' samples.

The chain uses TRBV5-4 and TRBJ1-6; no definite D call. The V end lost 2 bases, the J end lost 13 bases, and 13 bases lay between the germline ends. Germline V CDR1 and CDR2: SGHNT, YYREEE (reference sequence). This CDR3 region has 13 residues. The CDR3 here is CASSLRTGSPLHF. The CDR3 region has the DNA TGTGCCAGCAGCTTAAGGACGGGTTCGCCCCTCCACTTT.

The rearrangement links TRBV6-1 to TRBJ2-3; possibly TRBD1 for D (6 bases). CDR3 length: 15 amino acids. The V gene's germline CDR1 is MNHNS and CDR2 SASEGT. Deletions cut 6 bases from V and 0 bases from J, with 13 bases between. CDR3 coding DNA: TGTGCCAGCAGGATGATGACAGGAAGCACAGATACGCAGTATTTT. As protein: CASRMMTGSTDTQYF.

The CDR3 nucleotides are TGTGCCAGCAGCTTAGAAGGTTATCGGGAGAAGTTCTTC. Translating gives CASSLEGYREKFF. This chain connects TRBV7-6 to TRBJ2-1; possible D gene TRBD2, 6 bases. This CDR3 region has 13 residues. V was pared by 1 base and J by 14 bases, with 15 bases between. CDR1 is SGHVS, CDR2 FNYEAQ, per germline.